The sequence of this T cell receptor beta chain was determined in a study of CD8 T cells in ankylosing spondylitis (TCRdb year 2017). General notes on the study: The study profiled T cell receptor beta repertoires in healthy donors and ankylosing spondylitis patients to find disease-linked TCR variants. The full study cohort comprised approximately 23 ankylosing spondylitis patients and some 110 healthy donors. Samples of peripheral blood were taken, and for ankylosing spondylitis patients, synovial fluid was collected as well. The investigation overall reported the following: The disease-linked clones showed a CD8+ phenotype and occurred at relatively low frequencies in peripheral blood. Some of the motif variants had been reported before in the synovial fluid and blood of reactive arthritis patients, a finding that suggests common disease-initiation mechanisms. The disease-linked clones were reported to be significantly enriched in matched synovial fluid samples from ankylosing spondylitis patients. Blood from ankylosing spondylitis patients appeared to be characterized by a TCR beta motif composed of roughly eight highly homologous amino acid variants.

The listed sequencing device is Illumina HiSeq 2500. TCR beta libraries were prepared by quantitative 5'-RACE with molecular barcodes. Regarding the original processing steps: A new computational method based on a probabilistic model of VDJ rearrangement was used to identify disease-linked TCR variants. TCRdb cleaned the public reads at Q25 with fastp, built clones with MiXCR and kept in-frame beta chains. Every entry covers one CDR3 protein and lists the most common genes and DNA from its rows. The V and J calls here are based on TCRdb, not the publication. The table for this sample lists around 770,000 distinct CDR3 sequences; roughly 10% of them were counted only once. Of the sample, approximately 0.5% falls within the top ten clones. A remark on this clonotype: Its antigen remains undetermined. No base quality values were provided; no much bigger clone lies one nucleotide off.

The germline V gene specifies SGHAT as CDR1 and FQNNGV as CDR2. Including the terminal cysteine and phenylalanine, the CDR3 comprises 16 residues. Only the CDR3 DNA stays, 48 bases, in frame from base 1. V sheds 5 bases and J sheds 2 bases, leaving 18 bases between their ends. This receptor was obtained from a male donor with ankylosing spondylitis. The rearrangement combines TRBV11-2 with TRBJ2-5, and perhaps TRBD2 as D gene, on 7 matching bases. Sequencing was carried out using blood, either unsorted or a sorted T cell fraction (not recorded which). The base sequence is TGTGCCAGCAGCCCCTCTTTAGGGAGGGGGCAAGAGACCCAGTACTTC. The translation is CASSPSLGRGQETQYF.